This T cell receptor beta chain stems from a study of shared clonotypes between healthy human individuals. Study-level points and caveats: With few donors, the genetic and exposure-history diversity represented was limited. In contrast to clonotypes shared by all four donors, non-shared clonotypes had lower generation probabilities. With a handful of donors compared, around 5% of naive CD4 clonotypes were shared. Incompleteness in sorted-subset sequencing, despite large depth, was shown by rarefaction.

In regard to this clone: Its matching antigen is unknown. Other DNA variants within this sample encode the same CDR3.

CDR1 is SGHNT, CDR2 YYREEE, per germline (reference sequence). The CDR3 runs 15 residues. V shed 0 bases and J shed 2 bases, with 11 bases lying between them. Libraries were prepared by immunoSEQ multiplex PCR; TCRdb keeps only in-frame clonotypes and omits some of them. This table holds about 1.5 million clones, approximately 96% found once. The sequencing input was naive CD4+ T cells sorted from blood. As to subset: CD45RA+ positively selected. The chain links TRBV5-4 to TRBJ2-5, with D possibly being TRBD1 or TRBD2 (5 bases each). The source is a man aged 25-40 years in good health. CDR3 sequence reads: CASSLAQGRQETQYF. The CDR3 DNA reads as TGTGCCAGCAGCTTGGCTCAGGGACGACAAGAGACCCAGTACTTC.